This T cell receptor (beta chain) was observed in a study of blood T cell repertoires in COVID-19. On the study more broadly: Donors in the United States, Italy and Spain gave samples during acute or convalescent COVID-19. PBMCs, B-cell-depleted T cells, or T cells provided the cDNA or gDNA that made up the material.

The method was immunoSEQ multiplex PCR; TCRdb's version includes in-frame clones alone and lacks a portion of them. Of roughly 50,000 clones detected, 80% to 90% appear once; the ten largest clones hold 4% to 5.5%. A single count supports this clone. The clonotype comes from a woman aged 55 to 70 with acute or convalescent COVID-19. Material for sequencing was peripheral blood.

The CDR3 nucleotides are TGCAGCGTTGAAGAGCAGGGCGGAGACTATGGCTACACCTTC. Its translation: CSVEEQGGDYGYTF. V usage is TRBV29-1 and J usage is TRBJ1-2, with D possibly TRBD1 on 5 matching bases. V lost 0 bases and J lost 3, with 11 bases in between. The CDR3 covers 14 residues. Per germline, CDR1 SQVTM and CDR2 ANQGSEA.